This T cell receptor (beta chain) was recovered during a study of blood T cell repertoires in COVID-19. At the level of the study: Nucleic acid was either cDNA or gDNA, and it came from T cells, B-cell-depleted T cells, or PBMCs.

Per the original data handling: Nucleated cell number was recorded as an estimate derived from reference gene primer amplification. The repertoire was sequenced with immunoSEQ multiplex PCR; TCRdb's copy has only in-frame clones and lacks some. The V and J calls and clone size were taken over from that table, and D and trimming were inferred from the DNA. The sample consists of 150,000 or so clones, around 86% of them appearing once. Germline CDR1 MNHEY, CDR2 SVGAGI. The trim removed 4 bases at V and 0 bases at J, leaving 7 bases unmatched. The CDR3 extends over 16 amino acids. The specimen sequenced was peripheral blood. The receptor was isolated from a man older than 75 with acute or convalescent COVID-19. The chain has TRBV6-5 and TRBJ2-7, with 9 bases lining up with TRBD2. CDR3 bases: TGTGCCAGCAGTTCCTCTAGCGGGGCAACCTCCTACGAGCAGTACTTC. This gives the protein CASSSSSGATSYEQYF.